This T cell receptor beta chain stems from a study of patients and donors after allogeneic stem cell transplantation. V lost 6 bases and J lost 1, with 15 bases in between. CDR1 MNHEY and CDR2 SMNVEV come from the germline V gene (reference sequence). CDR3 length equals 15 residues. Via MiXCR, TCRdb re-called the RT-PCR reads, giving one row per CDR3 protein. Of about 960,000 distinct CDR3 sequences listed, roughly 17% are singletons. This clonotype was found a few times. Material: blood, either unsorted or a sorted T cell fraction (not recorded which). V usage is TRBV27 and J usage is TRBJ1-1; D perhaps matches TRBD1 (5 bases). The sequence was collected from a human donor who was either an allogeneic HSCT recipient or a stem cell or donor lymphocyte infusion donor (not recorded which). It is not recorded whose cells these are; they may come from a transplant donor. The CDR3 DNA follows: TGTGCCAGCAGGACAACAGGAACAAAGAACACTGAAGCTTTCTTT. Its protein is CASRTTGTKNTEAFF.